This is a list of T cell receptor beta chains from one sample in a study of T cells in Graves' hyperthyroidism and ophthalmopathy. MiXCR, run by TCRdb on the multiplex PCR reads, gives a single entry per CDR3 protein. The data contain about 420,000 distinct CDR3 sequences, approximately 14% of them singletons. The sequenced sample was blood. The origin of the receptors is a woman aged 18-29 years with Graves' hyperthyroidism. The CDR3 runs from the conserved cysteine through the conserved F or W. D genes are given only for firm matches. A clone size is listed for some rows: how often the clone was seen (once, few, many), or a class if it is expanded.

cdr3_aa: CASSLSGTSGIQETQYF
cdr3_nt: TGTGCCAGCAGCTTGTCCGGGACTAGCGGGATTCAAGAGACCCAGTACTTC
clone_size: many
d_call: TRBD2
j_call: TRBJ2-5
v_call: TRBV5-4

cdr3_aa: CASSSRGGLSFYEQYF
cdr3_nt: TGTGCCAGCAGCTCCCGGGGGGGACTATCATTCTACGAGCAGTACTTC
clone_size: .
d_call: TRBD2
j_call: TRBJ2-7
v_call: TRBV7-6

cdr3_aa: CASSFEAGGSNQPQHF
cdr3_nt: TGTGCCAGCAGCTTTGAGGCTGGAGGAAGCAATCAGCCCCAGCATTTT
clone_size: many
d_call: .
j_call: TRBJ1-5
v_call: TRBV5-8

cdr3_aa: CSAREKLTNYGYTF
cdr3_nt: TGCAGTGCTAGAGAAAAGCTCACTAACTATGGCTACACCTTC
clone_size: few
d_call: .
j_call: TRBJ1-2
v_call: TRBV20-1

cdr3_aa: CASSLQAGPGNTIYF
cdr3_nt: TGTGCCAGCAGCCTTCAAGCGGGGCCAGGAAACACCATATATTTT
clone_size: few
d_call: .
j_call: TRBJ1-3
v_call: TRBV7-6

cdr3_aa: CSARASRNPDEQYF
cdr3_nt: TGCAGTGCTAGAGCGTCACGCAACCCGGACGAGCAGTACTTC
clone_size: many
d_call: .
j_call: TRBJ2-7
v_call: TRBV20-1

cdr3_aa: CASSWGENTEAFF
cdr3_nt: TGCGCCAGCAGCTGGGGAGAGAACACTGAAGCTTTCTTT
clone_size: .
d_call: .
j_call: TRBJ1-1
v_call: TRBV5-1

cdr3_aa: CASSPFGSNTEAFF
cdr3_nt: TGTGCCAGCAGTCCGTTTGGGTCGAACACTGAAGCTTTCTTT
clone_size: few
d_call: .
j_call: TRBJ1-1
v_call: TRBV2

cdr3_aa: CSATAAVWGYTF
cdr3_nt: TGCAGTGCTACCGCGGCCGTCTGGGGCTACACCTTC
clone_size: .
d_call: .
j_call: TRBJ1-2
v_call: TRBV20-1

cdr3_aa: CAWSRGHGNYGYTF
cdr3_nt: TGTGCCTGGAGTAGGGGCCATGGCAACTATGGCTACACCTTC
clone_size: few
d_call: .
j_call: TRBJ1-2
v_call: TRBV30

cdr3_aa: CASSQVTGTSYGYTF
cdr3_nt: TGTGCCAGCAGCCAAGTCACAGGAACGAGCTATGGCTACACCTTC
clone_size: many
d_call: .
j_call: TRBJ1-2
v_call: TRBV4-2

cdr3_aa: CASSPSRGDEQFF
cdr3_nt: TGTGCCAGCAGCCCGAGTAGGGGGGACGAGCAGTTCTTC
clone_size: many
d_call: .
j_call: TRBJ2-1
v_call: TRBV11-2

cdr3_aa: CSAREGARRDAAEAFF
cdr3_nt: TGCAGTGCTAGAGAGGGAGCTAGGAGGGATGCGGCTGAAGCTTTCTTT
clone_size: many
d_call: .
j_call: TRBJ1-1
v_call: TRBV20-1

cdr3_aa: CASSINPGRVYNEQFF
cdr3_nt: TGTGCCAGTAGTATAAATCCAGGGAGAGTCTACAATGAGCAGTTCTTC
clone_size: .
d_call: .
j_call: TRBJ2-1
v_call: TRBV19

cdr3_aa: CASSSSGTTKNIQYF
cdr3_nt: TGTGCCAGCAGCTCCTCCGGGACAACCAAAAACATTCAGTACTTC
clone_size: few
d_call: .
j_call: TRBJ2-4
v_call: TRBV7-3

cdr3_aa: CASISLGGGETEAFF
cdr3_nt: TGTGCCAGCATCTCCCTTGGGGGGGGAGAGACTGAAGCTTTCTTT
clone_size: many
d_call: .
j_call: TRBJ1-1
v_call: TRBV12-3/TRBV12-4

cdr3_aa: CAWSGTSGTDTQYF
cdr3_nt: TGTGCCTGGAGTGGGACTAGCGGCACAGATACGCAGTATTTT
clone_size: .
d_call: TRBD2
j_call: TRBJ2-3
v_call: TRBV30

cdr3_aa: CASSSPPVTGKAEQFF
cdr3_nt: TGTGCCAGCAGCTCCCCCCCGGTCACGGGGAAGGCTGAGCAGTTCTTC
clone_size: few
d_call: .
j_call: TRBJ2-1
v_call: TRBV9

cdr3_aa: CATSDPSGRSGDEQFF
cdr3_nt: TGTGCCACCAGTGACCCTAGCGGGAGGTCCGGGGATGAGCAGTTCTTC
clone_size: many
d_call: TRBD2
j_call: TRBJ2-1
v_call: TRBV24-1

cdr3_aa: CASSRPGRHNDEQFF
cdr3_nt: TGTGCCAGTAGTAGACCGGGACGCCACAACGATGAGCAGTTCTTC
clone_size: .
d_call: .
j_call: TRBJ2-1
v_call: TRBV19

cdr3_aa: CASRRTGRYEQYF
cdr3_nt: TGTGCCAGCAGAAGGACAGGCAGATACGAGCAGTACTTC
clone_size: many
d_call: TRBD1
j_call: TRBJ2-7
v_call: TRBV6-1

cdr3_aa: CATDRVGDGRNQPQHF
cdr3_nt: TGTGCCACCGATAGGGTGGGGGATGGAAGAAATCAGCCCCAGCATTTT
clone_size: .
d_call: .
j_call: TRBJ1-5
v_call: TRBV19

cdr3_aa: CASTLRRTEAFF
cdr3_nt: TGTGCCAGCACCTTGAGGAGGACTGAAGCTTTCTTT
clone_size: many
d_call: .
j_call: TRBJ1-1
v_call: TRBV2

cdr3_aa: CASSLGRGMGYEQFF
cdr3_nt: TGTGCCAGCAGTTTAGGGCGGGGCATGGGGTATGAGCAGTTCTTC
clone_size: many
d_call: .
j_call: TRBJ2-1
v_call: TRBV12-3/TRBV12-4

cdr3_aa: CASSQEPLAGDTGELFF
cdr3_nt: TGTGCCAGCAGCCAAGAGCCACTAGCGGGGGACACCGGGGAGCTGTTTTTT
clone_size: few
d_call: TRBD2
j_call: TRBJ2-2
v_call: TRBV4-2

cdr3_aa: CSVTSGTYEQYF
cdr3_nt: TGCAGCGTGACTAGCGGGACCTACGAGCAGTACTTC
clone_size: few
d_call: TRBD2
j_call: TRBJ2-7
v_call: TRBV20-1

cdr3_aa: CASSPGRVESYEQYF
cdr3_nt: TGTGCCAGCAGCCCGGGGCGGGTCGAGTCCTACGAGCAGTACTTC
clone_size: many
d_call: .
j_call: TRBJ2-7
v_call: TRBV7-9

cdr3_aa: CASSADRGGTEAFF
cdr3_nt: TGTGCCAGCAGTGCAGACAGGGGAGGCACTGAAGCTTTCTTT
clone_size: many
d_call: TRBD1
j_call: TRBJ1-1
v_call: TRBV6-1

cdr3_aa: CSAKVTSGRRYNEQFF
cdr3_nt: TGCAGTGCGAAAGTCACTAGCGGGAGGAGGTACAATGAGCAGTTCTTC
clone_size: few
d_call: TRBD2
j_call: TRBJ2-1
v_call: TRBV20-1

cdr3_aa: CASSLNWAGGYEQYF
cdr3_nt: TGTGCCAGCAGTTTAAATTGGGCAGGGGGGTACGAGCAGTACTTC
clone_size: many
d_call: .
j_call: TRBJ2-7
v_call: TRBV28

cdr3_aa: CATSDPREGHETQYF
cdr3_nt: TGTGCCACCAGTGATCCCCGGGAGGGCCATGAGACCCAGTACTTC
clone_size: many
d_call: TRBD2
j_call: TRBJ2-5
v_call: TRBV24-1

cdr3_aa: CASSDREGQPPHF
cdr3_nt: TGTGCCAGCTCGGACAGGGAGGGTCAGCCCCCGCATTTT
clone_size: few
d_call: TRBD1
j_call: TRBJ1-5
v_call: TRBV19

cdr3_aa: CASSVAIWELAGGTGELFF
cdr3_nt: TGTGCCAGCAGCGTTGCTATTTGGGAACTAGCGGGAGGCACCGGGGAGCTGTTTTTT
clone_size: .
d_call: TRBD2
j_call: TRBJ2-2
v_call: TRBV9

cdr3_aa: CASSAGVVEKLFF
cdr3_nt: TGTGCCAGCAGCGCTGGGGTCGTTGAAAAACTGTTTTTT
clone_size: many
d_call: .
j_call: TRBJ1-4
v_call: TRBV7-9

cdr3_aa: CASSITSGGGEELFF
cdr3_nt: TGTGCCAGCAGCATTACTAGCGGGGGAGGCGAGGAGCTGTTTTTT
clone_size: .
d_call: TRBD2
j_call: TRBJ2-2
v_call: TRBV5-4